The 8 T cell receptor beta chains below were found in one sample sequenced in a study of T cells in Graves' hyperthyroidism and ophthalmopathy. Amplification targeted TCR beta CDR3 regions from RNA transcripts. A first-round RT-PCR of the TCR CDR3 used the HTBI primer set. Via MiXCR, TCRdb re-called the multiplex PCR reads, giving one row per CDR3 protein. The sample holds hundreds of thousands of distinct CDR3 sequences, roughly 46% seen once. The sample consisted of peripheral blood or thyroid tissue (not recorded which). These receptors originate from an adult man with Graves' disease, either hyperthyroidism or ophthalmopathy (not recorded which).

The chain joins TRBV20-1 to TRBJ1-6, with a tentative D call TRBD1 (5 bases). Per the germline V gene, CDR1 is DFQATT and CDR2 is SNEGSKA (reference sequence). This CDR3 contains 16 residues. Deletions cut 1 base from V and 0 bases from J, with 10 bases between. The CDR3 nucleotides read TGCAGTGCTAGAGCGGGACTTAGCTCCTATAATTCACCCCTCCACTTT. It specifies CSARAGLSSYNSPLHF.

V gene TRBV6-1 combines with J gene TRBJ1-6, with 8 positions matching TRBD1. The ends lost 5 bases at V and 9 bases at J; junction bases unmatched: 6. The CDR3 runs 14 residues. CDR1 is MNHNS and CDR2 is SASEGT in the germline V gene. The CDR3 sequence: CASSSRTGISPLHF. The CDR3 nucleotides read TGTGCCAGCAGTAGCCGGACAGGGATTTCACCCCTCCACTTT.

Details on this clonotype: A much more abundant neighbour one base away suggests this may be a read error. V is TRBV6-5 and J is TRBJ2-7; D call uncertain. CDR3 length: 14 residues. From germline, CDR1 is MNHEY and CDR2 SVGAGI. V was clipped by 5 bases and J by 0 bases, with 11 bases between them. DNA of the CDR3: TGTGCCAGCAGTGACCTGCAGGCCTCCTACGAGCAGTACTTC. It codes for CASSDLQASYEQYF.

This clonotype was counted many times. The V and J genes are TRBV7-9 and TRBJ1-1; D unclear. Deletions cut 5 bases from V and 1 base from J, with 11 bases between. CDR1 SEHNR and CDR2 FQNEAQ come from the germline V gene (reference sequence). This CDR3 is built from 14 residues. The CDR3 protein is CASSQSTGNTEAFF. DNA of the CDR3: TGTGCCAGCAGCCAAAGCACCGGGAACACTGAAGCTTTCTTT.

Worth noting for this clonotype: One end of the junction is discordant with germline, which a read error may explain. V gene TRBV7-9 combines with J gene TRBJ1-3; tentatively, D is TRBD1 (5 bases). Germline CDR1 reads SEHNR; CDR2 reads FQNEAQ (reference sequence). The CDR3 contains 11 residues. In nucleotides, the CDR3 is TGTGCCAGCAGCTTACTCCGACAGATTATCTTT. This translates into CASSLLRQIIF.

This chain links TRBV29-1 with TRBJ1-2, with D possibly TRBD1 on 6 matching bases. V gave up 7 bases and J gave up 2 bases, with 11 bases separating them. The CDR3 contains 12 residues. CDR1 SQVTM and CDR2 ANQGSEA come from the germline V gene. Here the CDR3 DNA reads TGCAGCGGGAGGGACACCAACTATGGCTACACCTTC. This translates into CSGRDTNYGYTF.

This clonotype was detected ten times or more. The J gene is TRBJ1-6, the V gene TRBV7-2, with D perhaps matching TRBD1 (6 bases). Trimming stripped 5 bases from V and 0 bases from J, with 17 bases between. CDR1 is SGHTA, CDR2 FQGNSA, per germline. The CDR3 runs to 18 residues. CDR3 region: CASSVATGKSSYNSPLHF. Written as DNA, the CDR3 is TGTGCCAGCAGCGTCGCGACAGGCAAAAGCTCCTATAATTCACCCCTCCACTTT.

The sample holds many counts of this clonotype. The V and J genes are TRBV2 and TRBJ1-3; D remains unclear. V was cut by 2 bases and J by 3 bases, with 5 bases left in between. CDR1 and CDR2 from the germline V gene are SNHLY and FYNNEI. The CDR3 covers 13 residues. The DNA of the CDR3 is TGTGCCAGCAGTGAACACCTTGGAAACACCATATATTTT. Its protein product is CASSEHLGNTIYF.